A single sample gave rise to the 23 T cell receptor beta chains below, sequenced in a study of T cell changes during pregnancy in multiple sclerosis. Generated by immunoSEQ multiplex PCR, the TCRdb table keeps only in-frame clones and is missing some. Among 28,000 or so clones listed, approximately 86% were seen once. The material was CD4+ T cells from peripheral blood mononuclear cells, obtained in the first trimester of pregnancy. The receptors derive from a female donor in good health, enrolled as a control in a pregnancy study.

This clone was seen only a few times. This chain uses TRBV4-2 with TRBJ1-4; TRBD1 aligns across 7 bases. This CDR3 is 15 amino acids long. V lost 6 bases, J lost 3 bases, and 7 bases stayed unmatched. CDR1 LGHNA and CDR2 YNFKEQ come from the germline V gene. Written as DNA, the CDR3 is TGTGCCAGCAGTCAGCCGGGACAGTCTAATGAAAAACTGTTTTTT. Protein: CASSQPGQSNEKLFF.

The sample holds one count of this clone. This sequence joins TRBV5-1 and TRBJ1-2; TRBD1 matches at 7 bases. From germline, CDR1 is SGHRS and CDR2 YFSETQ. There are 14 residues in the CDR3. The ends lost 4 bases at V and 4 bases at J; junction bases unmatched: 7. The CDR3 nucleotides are TGCGCCAGCAGCCGGGAGGGACAGAGCTATGGCTACACCTTC. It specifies CASSREGQSYGYTF.

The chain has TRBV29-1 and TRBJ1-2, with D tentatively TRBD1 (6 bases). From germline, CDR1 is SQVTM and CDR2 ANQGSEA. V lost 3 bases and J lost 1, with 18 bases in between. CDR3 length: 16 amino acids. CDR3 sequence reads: CSVDGDLGRGNYGYTF. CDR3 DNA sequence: TGCAGCGTTGATGGAGACTTAGGCAGGGGTAACTATGGCTACACCTTC.

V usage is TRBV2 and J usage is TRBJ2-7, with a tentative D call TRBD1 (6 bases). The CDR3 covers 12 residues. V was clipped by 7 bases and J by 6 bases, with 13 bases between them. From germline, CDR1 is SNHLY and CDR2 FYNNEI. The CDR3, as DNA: TGTGCCAGCAACACAAGGGGGAGCGAGCAGTACTTC. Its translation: CASNTRGSEQYF.

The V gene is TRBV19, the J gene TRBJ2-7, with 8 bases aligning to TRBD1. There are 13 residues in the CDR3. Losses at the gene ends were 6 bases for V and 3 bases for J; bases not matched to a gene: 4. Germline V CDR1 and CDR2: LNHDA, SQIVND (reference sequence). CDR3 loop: CASSSTGGYEQYF. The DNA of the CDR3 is TGTGCCAGTAGCAGTACAGGGGGCTACGAGCAGTACTTC.

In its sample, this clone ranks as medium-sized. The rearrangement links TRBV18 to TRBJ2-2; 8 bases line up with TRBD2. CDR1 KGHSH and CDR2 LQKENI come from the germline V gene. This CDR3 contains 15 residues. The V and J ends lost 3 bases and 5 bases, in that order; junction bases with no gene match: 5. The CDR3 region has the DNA TGTGCCAGCTCACCTTTCGGGGGGGCGACCGGGGAGCTGTTTTTT. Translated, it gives CASSPFGGATGELFF.

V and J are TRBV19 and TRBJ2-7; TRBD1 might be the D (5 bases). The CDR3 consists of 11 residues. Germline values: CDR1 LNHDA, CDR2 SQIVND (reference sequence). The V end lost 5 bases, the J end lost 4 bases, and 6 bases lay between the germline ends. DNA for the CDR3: TGTGCCAGTAGTGCAGGGTACGAGCAGTACTTC. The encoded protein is CASSAGYEQYF.

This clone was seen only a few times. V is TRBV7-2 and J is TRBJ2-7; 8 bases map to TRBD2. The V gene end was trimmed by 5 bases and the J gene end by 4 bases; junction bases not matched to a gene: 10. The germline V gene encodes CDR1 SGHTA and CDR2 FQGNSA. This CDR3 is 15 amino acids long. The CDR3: CASSATSGPTYEQYF. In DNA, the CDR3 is TGTGCCAGCAGCGCAACTAGCGGCCCTACATACGAGCAGTACTTC.

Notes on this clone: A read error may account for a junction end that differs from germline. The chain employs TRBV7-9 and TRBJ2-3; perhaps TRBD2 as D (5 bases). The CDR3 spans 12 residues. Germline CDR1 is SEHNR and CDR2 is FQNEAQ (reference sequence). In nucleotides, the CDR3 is TGTGCCAGCAGTGCTAGCACAGTTACGCAGTATTTT. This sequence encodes CASSASTVTQYF.

The CDR3 sequence: CASSYGLNYGYTF. CDR3 nucleotide sequence: TGTGCCAGCAGTTACGGGCTAAACTATGGCTACACCTTC. The genes are TRBV6-5 and TRBJ1-2; no definite D call. The CDR3 spans 13 residues. The germline V gene encodes CDR1 MNHEY and CDR2 SVGAGI. V was cut by 2 bases and J by 2 bases, with 6 bases left in between.

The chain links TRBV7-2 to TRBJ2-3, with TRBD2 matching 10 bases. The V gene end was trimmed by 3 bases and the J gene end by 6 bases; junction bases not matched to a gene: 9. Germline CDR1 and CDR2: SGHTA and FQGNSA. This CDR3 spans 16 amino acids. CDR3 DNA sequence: TGTGCCAGCAGCTTGGGTCGAGCGGGGGGGCCGGATACGCAGTATTTT. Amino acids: CASSLGRAGGPDTQYF. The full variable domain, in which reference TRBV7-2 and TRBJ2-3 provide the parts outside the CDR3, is GAGVSQSPSNKVTEKGKDVELRCDPISGHTALYWYRQSLGQGLEFLIYFQGNSAPDKSGLPSDRFSAERTGGSVSTLTIQRTQQEDSAVYLCASSLGRAGGPDTQYFGPGTRLTVL.

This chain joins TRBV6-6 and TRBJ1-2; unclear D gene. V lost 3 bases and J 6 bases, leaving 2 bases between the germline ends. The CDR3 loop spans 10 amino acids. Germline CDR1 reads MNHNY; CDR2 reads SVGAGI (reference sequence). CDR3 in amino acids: CASSYNGYTF. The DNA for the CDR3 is TGTGCCAGCAGTTATAATGGCTACACCTTC.

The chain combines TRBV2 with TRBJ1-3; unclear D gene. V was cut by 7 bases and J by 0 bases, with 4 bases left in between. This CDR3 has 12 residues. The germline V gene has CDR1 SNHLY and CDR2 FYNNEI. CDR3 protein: CASTSSGNTIYF. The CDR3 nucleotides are TGTGCCAGCACATCCTCTGGAAACACCATATATTTT.

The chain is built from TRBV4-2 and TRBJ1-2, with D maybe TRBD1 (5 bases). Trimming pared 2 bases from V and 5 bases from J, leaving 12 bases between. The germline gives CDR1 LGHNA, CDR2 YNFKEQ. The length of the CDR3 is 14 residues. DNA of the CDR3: TGTGCCAGCAGCCAAACCCAGGGAGGGTATGGCTACACCTTC. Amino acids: CASSQTQGGYGYTF.

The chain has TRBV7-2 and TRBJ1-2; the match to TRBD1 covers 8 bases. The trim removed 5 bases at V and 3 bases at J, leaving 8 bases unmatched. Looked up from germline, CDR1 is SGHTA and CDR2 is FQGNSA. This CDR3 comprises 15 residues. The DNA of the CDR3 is TGTGCCAGCAGCCGCCCGACAGGGGAGGACTATGGCTACACCTTC. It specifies CASSRPTGEDYGYTF.

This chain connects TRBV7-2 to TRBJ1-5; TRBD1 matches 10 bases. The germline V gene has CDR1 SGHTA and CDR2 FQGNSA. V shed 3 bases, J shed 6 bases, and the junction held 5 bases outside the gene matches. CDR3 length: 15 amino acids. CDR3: CASSFDRGQGQPQHF. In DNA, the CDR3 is TGTGCCAGCAGCTTCGACAGGGGGCAGGGTCAGCCCCAGCATTTT.

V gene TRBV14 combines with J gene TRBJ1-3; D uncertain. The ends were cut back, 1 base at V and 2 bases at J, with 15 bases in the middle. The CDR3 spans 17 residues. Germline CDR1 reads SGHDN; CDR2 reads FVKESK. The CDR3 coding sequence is TGTGCCAGCAGCCAAGTCGCCCGTCCTCAGGCTGGAAACACCATATATTTT. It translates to CASSQVARPQAGNTIYF.

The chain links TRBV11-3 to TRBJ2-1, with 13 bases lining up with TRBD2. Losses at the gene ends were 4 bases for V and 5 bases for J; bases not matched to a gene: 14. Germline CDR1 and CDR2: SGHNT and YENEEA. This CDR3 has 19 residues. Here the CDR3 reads CASSSLTSGGALEDNEQFF. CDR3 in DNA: TGTGCCAGCAGCTCACTAACTAGCGGGGGGGCCCTAGAGGACAATGAGCAGTTCTTC. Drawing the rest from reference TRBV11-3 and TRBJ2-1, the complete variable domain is EAGVVQSPRYKIIEKKQPVAFWCNPISGHNTLYWYLQNLGQGPELLIRYENEEAVDDSQLPKDRFSAERLKGVDSTLKIQPAELGDSAVYLCASSSLTSGGALEDNEQFFGPGTRLTVL.

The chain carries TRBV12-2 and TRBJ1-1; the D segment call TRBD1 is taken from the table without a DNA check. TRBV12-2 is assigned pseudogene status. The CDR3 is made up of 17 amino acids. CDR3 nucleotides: TGTGCAAGTCGCTTAGAAACCCCGGGACAGCCGAACACTGAAGCTTTCTTT. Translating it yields CASRLETPGQPNTEAFF.

This chain's CDR3 is CASSRGMNTGELFF. CDR3 bases: TGTGCCAGCTCGAGGGGGATGAACACCGGGGAGCTGTTTTTT. The J gene is TRBJ2-2, the V gene TRBV7-6; D may be TRBD1 (6 bases). Trimming shortened V by 8 bases and J by 1 base, and 11 bases separated the two germline ends. In germline, CDR1 is SGHVS, CDR2 FNYEAQ. This CDR3 comprises 14 residues.

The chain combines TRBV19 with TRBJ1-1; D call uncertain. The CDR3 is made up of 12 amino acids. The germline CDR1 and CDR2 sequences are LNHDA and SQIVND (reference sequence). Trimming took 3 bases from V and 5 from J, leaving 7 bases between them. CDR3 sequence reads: CASSMTRTEAFF. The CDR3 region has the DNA TGTGCCAGTAGTATGACGAGGACTGAAGCTTTCTTT.

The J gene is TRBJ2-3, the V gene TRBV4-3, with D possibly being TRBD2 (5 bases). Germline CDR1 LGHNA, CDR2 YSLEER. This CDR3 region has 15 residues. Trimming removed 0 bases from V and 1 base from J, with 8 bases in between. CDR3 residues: CASSQDWRGTDTQYF. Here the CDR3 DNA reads TGCGCCAGCAGCCAAGATTGGCGGGGCACAGATACGCAGTATTTT.

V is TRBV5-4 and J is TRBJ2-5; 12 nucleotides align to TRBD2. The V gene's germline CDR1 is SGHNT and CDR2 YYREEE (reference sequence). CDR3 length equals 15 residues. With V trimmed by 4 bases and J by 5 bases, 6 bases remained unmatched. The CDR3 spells CASSPGGTSGETQYF. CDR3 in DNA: TGTGCCAGCAGCCCTGGAGGGACTAGCGGGGAGACCCAGTACTTC.